One and the same sample provided the 22 T cell receptor beta chains below, sequenced in a study of glioma-infiltrating T cells after dendritic cell vaccination. The protocol was immunoSEQ multiplex PCR, while the TCRdb copy is restricted to in-frame clones and leaves out a portion. The sample yields roughly 83,000 clones, more than 75% seen once. This material consisted of blood, taken before dendritic cell vaccination. The receptors originated from a human donor with glioblastoma.

The chain carries TRBV28 and TRBJ2-7; D is uncertain. This CDR3 has 13 residues. The germline CDR1 and CDR2 sequences are MDHEN and SYDVKM. The germline V and J ends were trimmed by 5 bases and 0 bases, with 8 bases remaining between them. CDR3 protein: CASSVHGSYEQYF. CDR3 DNA: TGTGCCAGCAGTGTCCACGGCTCCTACGAGCAGTACTTC. The entire variable domain, with the rest obtained from reference TRBV28 and TRBJ2-7, is as follows: DVKVTQSSRYLVKRTGEKVFLECVQDMDHENMFWYRQDPGLGLRLIYFSYDVKMKEKGDIPEGYSVSREKKERFSLILESASTNQTSMYLCASSVHGSYEQYFGPGTRLTVT.

The genes are TRBV27 and TRBJ1-2, with 9 bases matching TRBD1. This CDR3 is built from 14 residues. The V and J ends lost 8 bases and 2 bases, in that order; junction bases with no gene match: 6. Germline CDR1 reads MNHEY; CDR2 reads SMNVEV (reference sequence). The CDR3 loop reads CASGPGQGNYGYTF. For the CDR3, the DNA is TGTGCCAGCGGCCCGGGACAGGGAAACTATGGCTACACCTTC.

The V gene is TRBV30, the J gene TRBJ1-5; the match to TRBD1 covers 9 bases. The germline gives CDR1 GTSNPN, CDR2 SVGIG (reference sequence). The length of the CDR3 is 17 residues. V dropped 2 bases and J dropped 0; count of bases not matched to a gene: 8. DNA for the CDR3: TGTGCCTGGAGTAAAGGGACAGGGTCGATTAGCAATCAGCCCCAGCATTTT. Its translation is CAWSKGTGSISNQPQHF.

The chain carries TRBV6-1 and TRBJ1-1; no clear D. V lost 1 base and J 11 bases, leaving 17 bases between the germline ends. Germline V lookup: CDR1 MNHNS, CDR2 SASEGT. This CDR3 spans 14 amino acids. CDR3 region: CASSEVLQTPAAFF. CDR3 bases: TGTGCCAGCAGTGAAGTTTTACAGACACCGGCGGCTTTCTTT.

The gene calls are TRBV5-1 and TRBJ2-5, with 10 nucleotides matching TRBD1. The J call may be faulty, since TRBJ2-7 better matches the DNA end. The CDR3 is 14 amino acids. Germline-derived CDR1 and CDR2 are SGHRS and YFSETQ. The CDR3 region has the DNA TGCGCCAGCAGCTTGGGACAGGGGGCAGACGAGCAGTACTTC. It is translated as CASSLGQGADEQYF.

J is TRBJ1-3 and V is TRBV21-1; the table's D call of TRBD1 was not tested on the DNA. TRBV21-1 is designated a pseudogene. This CDR3 contains 13 residues. The CDR3 loop reads CASRIRDSGHGDF. DNA of the CDR3: TGTGCCAGCAGGATCCGGGACAGTGGACATGGGGATTTT.

The chain has TRBV14 and TRBJ2-3, with 7 bases matching TRBD1. The V gene end was trimmed by 4 bases and the J gene end by 2 bases; junction bases not matched to a gene: 9. This CDR3 has 16 amino acids. Germline CDR1 reads SGHDN; CDR2 reads FVKESK. This chain's CDR3 is CASSLLGDRVTDTQYF. DNA for the CDR3: TGTGCCAGCAGCCTACTAGGGGACAGAGTCACAGATACGCAGTATTTT.

The chain uses TRBV5-6 and TRBJ2-2, with TRBD1 matching over 8 bases. V lost 2 bases, J lost 3 bases, and 9 bases stayed unmatched. Germline-derived CDR1 and CDR2 are SGHDT and YYEEEE. This CDR3 has 17 amino acids. CDR3 region: CASSFAAGGRYTGELFF. As DNA, the CDR3 is TGTGCCAGCAGCTTTGCTGCAGGGGGCAGATACACCGGGGAGCTGTTTTTT. The whole variable domain, filled in from reference TRBV5-6 and TRBJ2-2, reads DAGVTQSPTHLIKTRGQQVTLRCSPKSGHDTVSWYQQALGQGPQFIFQYYEEEERQRGNFPDRFSGHQFPNYSSELNVNALLLGDSALYLCASSFAAGGRYTGELFFGEGSRLTVL.

The chain carries TRBV6-5 and TRBJ1-2, with TRBD1 as a possible D gene (5 bases). The CDR3 runs to 13 residues. Germline V gene data show CDR1 as MNHEY and CDR2 as SVGAGI. The ends were cut back, 0 bases at V and 6 bases at J, with 8 bases in the middle. The CDR3 spells CASSYSGEDGYTF. DNA of the CDR3: TGTGCCAGCAGTTACTCAGGGGAGGATGGCTACACCTTC.

The chain combines TRBV6-1 with TRBJ1-5; possible D gene TRBD1, 5 bases. CDR3 length equals 16 residues. In germline, CDR1 is MNHNS, CDR2 SASEGT. The ends were cut back, 4 bases at V and 2 bases at J, with 15 bases in the middle. As DNA, the CDR3 is TGTGCCAGCAGTGGATCGGGGGGGTGGGGCAATCAGCCCCAGCATTTT. It yields the protein CASSGSGGWGNQPQHF.

J is TRBJ2-4 and V is TRBV5-1; 7 bases align to TRBD1. The CDR3 sequence is 15 residues long. The V gene end was trimmed by 4 bases and the J gene end by 2 bases; junction bases not matched to a gene: 6. Germline loops: CDR1 SGHRS, CDR2 YFSETQ. CDR3 in DNA: TGCGCCAGCAGCATAGGACAGGCCACCAAAAACATTCAGTACTTC. Amino acid sequence: CASSIGQATKNIQYF.

The rearrangement joins TRBV29-1 to TRBJ2-3; 7 nucleotides line up with TRBD1. V lost 4 bases to trimming and J lost 2 bases; unmatched junction nucleotides: 6. CDR3 length: 14 residues. Germline CDR1 SQVTM, CDR2 ANQGSEA. CDR3 loop: CSVVGGQSTDTQYF. The CDR3 nucleotides are TGCAGCGTTGTAGGGGGACAGTCCACAGATACGCAGTATTTT.

This clone was seen more than once but under ten times. V usage is TRBV19 and J usage is TRBJ2-6; possible D gene TRBD2, 6 bases. Germline CDR1 is LNHDA and CDR2 is SQIVND (reference sequence). CDR3 length: 20 residues. V lost 3 bases, J lost 2 bases, and 23 bases lay in between. CDR3 DNA: TGTGCCAGTAGTATCGAGGAGGGCCGGGGTGGGTTGCCTGGGGCCAACGTCCTGACTTTC. It translates to CASSIEEGRGGLPGANVLTF.

This chain connects TRBV19 to TRBJ2-7, with D maybe TRBD2 (6 bases). This CDR3 is built from 12 residues. Germline CDR1 LNHDA, CDR2 SQIVND (reference sequence). Trimming cost V 6 bases and J 4 bases, with 10 bases left between them. The CDR3 here is CASSGDFYEQYF. In nucleotides, the CDR3 is TGTGCCAGTAGCGGGGACTTTTACGAGCAGTACTTC. The full variable domain, completed using reference TRBV19 and TRBJ2-7, is DGGITQSPKYLFRKEGQNVTLSCEQNLNHDAMYWYRQDPGQGLRLIYYSQIVNDFQKGDIAEGYSVSREKKESFPLTVTSAQKNPTAFYLCASSGDFYEQYFGPGTRLTVT.

V is TRBV2 and J is TRBJ1-5; 7 nucleotides align to TRBD1. The germline gives CDR1 SNHLY, CDR2 FYNNEI. The CDR3 is 13 amino acids. The J segment lost 4 bases and the V segment lost 7 bases, leaving 4 bases of the junction unmatched. Here the CDR3 DNA reads TGTGCCAGCAACAGGGGTGGGAATCAGCCCCAGCATTTT. Translating gives CASNRGGNQPQHF.

The chain employs TRBV19 and TRBJ2-5, with TRBD1 as a possible D gene (7 bases). CDR1 and CDR2 from the germline V gene are LNHDA and SQIVND (reference sequence). V dropped 5 bases and J dropped 2 bases, with 15 bases sitting between them. CDR3 size: 15 residues. CDR3 nucleotide sequence: TGTGCCAGTAGTCCTCGGAGGGGGCTGCAAGAGACCCAGTACTTC. This sequence encodes CASSPRRGLQETQYF.

The chain employs TRBV9 and TRBJ1-4; possible D gene TRBD1, 6 bases. The V end was cut by 4 bases, the J end by 7 bases, with 11 bases between. The germline V gene encodes CDR1 SGDLS and CDR2 YYNGEE. The CDR3 is 13 residues long. DNA of the CDR3: TGTGCCAGCAGCCAGGGGCTGGGTGAAAAACTGTTTTTT. Translated: CASSQGLGEKLFF.

The V gene is TRBV7-9, the J gene TRBJ1-2, with D perhaps matching TRBD1 (6 bases). Germline V gene sequence: CDR1 SEHNR, CDR2 FQNEAQ (reference sequence). The CDR3 length is 13 residues. Trimming shortened V by 4 bases and J by 8 bases, and 14 bases separated the two germline ends. The chain's CDR3 is CASSSEWTDGYTF. In nucleotides, the CDR3 is TGTGCCAGCAGCTCCGAGTGGACAGACGGCTACACCTTC.

This chain connects TRBV5-6 to TRBJ2-7; TRBD1 agrees at 8 bases. V lost 2 bases, J lost 7 bases, and 11 bases stayed unmatched. Germline loops: CDR1 SGHDT, CDR2 YYEEEE. The CDR3 is 15 amino acids. The CDR3 DNA is TGTGCCAGCAGCTTAAAGGACAGGGTGTTTACTGAGCAGTACTTC. Its translation: CASSLKDRVFTEQYF.

This chain uses TRBV6-5 with TRBJ1-1; D may be TRBD1 (5 bases). Germline CDR1 MNHEY, CDR2 SVGAGI. The CDR3 covers 13 residues. V lost 6 bases to trimming and J lost 0 bases, with 8 bases between them. CDR3 sequence (DNA): TGTGCCAGCAGCGACAGCATGAACACTGAAGCTTTCTTT. Protein: CASSDSMNTEAFF.

The CDR3 sequence is CASSWTGPSYEQYF. CDR3 in DNA: TGTGCCAGCAGCTGGACAGGGCCCTCCTACGAGCAGTACTTC. The chain has TRBV7-2 and TRBJ2-7, with 8 bases matching TRBD1. The CDR3 loop spans 14 amino acids. V shed 4 bases, J shed 0 bases, and the junction held 2 bases outside the gene matches. CDR1 is SGHTA and CDR2 is FQGNSA in the germline V gene.

The chain links TRBV28 to TRBJ2-7; 10 bases match TRBD1. The CDR3 is 14 amino acids. Per germline, CDR1 MDHEN and CDR2 SYDVKM. The V gene end was trimmed by 6 bases and the J gene end by 4 bases; junction bases not matched to a gene: 6. CDR3 amino acids: CASRSPGQGYEQYF. The CDR3 DNA reads TGTGCCAGCAGGTCCCCGGGACAGGGGTACGAGCAGTACTTC.